Presented here are 16 T cell receptor beta chains from one specimen sequenced in a study of cytomegalovirus exposure and HLA in healthy donors. It was with 60 Vbeta and 13 Jbeta primers that the PCR ran. TCRdb keeps only in-frame clones here, not all; method: immunoSEQ multiplex PCR. Of approximately 120,000 clones listed, around three quarters are singletons. The material sequenced was PBMCs. The origin of the receptors is a man aged 25 to 45 in good health and CMV-seropositive.

V usage is TRBV12-5 and J usage is TRBJ2-7, with 14 bases lining up with TRBD2. V shed 5 bases and J 7 bases; nucleotides not matched to a gene: 10. The CDR3 consists of 16 residues. Germline V gene lookup returns CDR1 LGHNT and CDR2 FRNRAP. The CDR3 here is CASGPPGLAGGQEQYF. The DNA of the CDR3 is TGTGCTAGTGGTCCCCCCGGACTAGCGGGGGGCCAGGAGCAGTACTTC.

The chain recombines TRBV29-1 with TRBJ2-7; possible D gene TRBD1, 6 bases. CDR3 length: 12 residues. V dropped 4 bases and J dropped 4 bases, with 11 bases sitting between them. CDR1 and CDR2 (germline): SQVTM, ANQGSEA. DNA for the CDR3: TGCAGCGTTGTGAAGGGGGAGTACGAGCAGTACTTC. It is translated as CSVVKGEYEQYF.

The chain has TRBV14 and TRBJ2-5; perhaps TRBD2 as D (6 bases). This CDR3 spans 14 amino acids. Trimming removed 4 bases from V and 0 bases from J, with 9 bases in between. In germline, CDR1 is SGHDN, CDR2 FVKESK. CDR3 sequence reads: CASSPRDYQETQYF. The CDR3 region has the DNA TGTGCCAGCAGCCCCAGGGACTACCAAGAGACCCAGTACTTC.

The chain has TRBV6-5 and TRBJ1-2; a weak D match, TRBD1 (6 bases). Looked up from germline, CDR1 is MNHEY and CDR2 is SVGAGI. Trimming cost V 2 bases and J 6 bases, with 13 bases left between them. This CDR3 comprises 14 residues. The CDR3 region has the DNA TGTGCCAGCAGTTACCAAGGACAGAGGAATGGCTACACCTTC. Translation: CASSYQGQRNGYTF.

This chain uses TRBV19 with TRBJ2-7; tentative D call: TRBD2 (5 bases). V lost 1 base and J 7 bases, leaving 11 bases between the germline ends. This CDR3 region has 13 residues. The germline V gene has CDR1 LNHDA and CDR2 SQIVND (reference sequence). CDR3 DNA sequence: TGTGCCAGTAGTATAGGGTCGGGGTATGAGCAGTACTTC. It specifies CASSIGSGYEQYF.

The genes are TRBV28 and TRBJ2-3, with 11 positions matching TRBD2. This CDR3 is built from 17 residues. Germline CDR1 MDHEN, CDR2 SYDVKM. J lost 5 bases, V lost 5 bases, and 12 bases had no gene match. This chain's CDR3 is CASSPLAGAGLIDTQYF. DNA of the CDR3: TGTGCCAGCAGTCCACTAGCGGGGGCCGGGTTGATAGATACGCAGTATTTT. The complete variable domain, with remaining parts taken from reference TRBV28 and TRBJ2-3, reads DVKVTQSSRYLVKRTGEKVFLECVQDMDHENMFWYRQDPGLGLRLIYFSYDVKMKEKGDIPEGYSVSREKKERFSLILESASTNQTSMYLCASSPLAGAGLIDTQYFGPGTRLTVL.

The V and J genes are TRBV9 and TRBJ2-3, with 7 bases fitting TRBD1. Germline V gives CDR1 SGDLS, CDR2 YYNGEE. CDR3 length: 15 amino acids. After removal of 3 bases from V and 1 base from J, the junction contained 5 bases not matched to a gene. The CDR3 DNA is TGTGCCAGCAGCGCCGACGGACAGGGCACAGATACGCAGTATTTT. It specifies CASSADGQGTDTQYF.

The J gene is TRBJ2-6, the V gene TRBV6-5; D may be TRBD1 (5 bases). Germline CDR1 is MNHEY and CDR2 is SVGAGI. V lost 4 bases, J lost 5 bases, and 12 bases lay in between. The CDR3 runs to 15 residues. CDR3 sequence reads: CASSSGHQWANVLTF. CDR3 DNA: TGTGCCAGCAGTTCCGGACATCAATGGGCCAACGTCCTGACTTTC.

This clone was detected only a few times. The V gene is TRBV5-4, the J gene TRBJ2-1; D might be TRBD2 (5 bases). Trimming removed 10 bases from V and 10 bases from J, with 12 bases in between. The V gene's germline CDR1 is SGHNT and CDR2 YYREEE (reference sequence). The CDR3 loop spans 10 amino acids. DNA of the CDR3: TGTGCCGGCAAAGCGGCGGAGCAGTTCTTC. It translates to CAGKAAEQFF. Full variable domain (outside the CDR3, taken from reference TRBV5-4 and TRBJ2-1): ETGVTQSPTHLIKTRGQQVTLRCSSQSGHNTVSWYQQALGQGPQFIFQYYREEENGRGNFPPRFSGLQFPNYSSELNVNALELDDSALYLCAGKAAEQFFGPGTRLTVL.

The chain joins TRBV2 to TRBJ1-2, with D uncertain. Per germline, CDR1 SNHLY and CDR2 FYNNEI. The length of the CDR3 is 15 residues. V was shortened by 3 bases and J by 4 bases, with 15 bases between the two germline ends. CDR3 sequence (DNA): TGTGCCAGCAGTGAGGAGCGGGAGTCGGGCTATGGCTACACCTTC. It encodes CASSEERESGYGYTF.

The chain carries TRBV4-1 and TRBJ1-5; D is perhaps TRBD1 (6 bases). The CDR3 contains 16 residues. Germline lookup yields CDR1 MGHRA and CDR2 YSYEKL. V lost 0 bases and J 3 bases, leaving 12 bases between the germline ends. The CDR3 loop reads CASSQDRRTDNQPQHF. The CDR3, as DNA: TGCGCCAGCAGCCAAGATCGGCGGACAGACAATCAGCCCCAGCATTTT.

This chain uses TRBV5-1 with TRBJ2-2; D perhaps matches TRBD2 (7 bases). This CDR3 has 15 residues. Trimming shortened V by 0 bases and J by 5 bases, and 11 bases separated the two germline ends. Germline V gene lookup returns CDR1 SGHRS and CDR2 YFSETQ. CDR3 nucleotide sequence: TGCGCCAGCAGCTTGGAGGGGGGGCGAACCGGGGAGCTGTTTTTT. Its protein is CASSLEGGRTGELFF.

CDR3 loop: CASSAGERLETQYF. The CDR3 DNA is TGTGCCAGCAGCGCCGGAGAGAGGTTAGAGACCCAGTACTTC. The chain has TRBV5-6 and TRBJ2-5; D not certain. Trimming cost V 4 bases and J 4 bases, with 14 bases left between them. Germline V gives CDR1 SGHDT, CDR2 YYEEEE. This CDR3 has 14 amino acids.

The chain has TRBV28 and TRBJ1-5, with unresolved D. Germline CDR1 reads MDHEN; CDR2 reads SYDVKM. There are 14 residues in the CDR3. V was pared by 7 bases and J by 4 bases, with 14 bases between. As DNA, the CDR3 is TGTGCCAGCATCTACCCCGGGAGTAATCAGCCCCAGCATTTT. Its protein is CASIYPGSNQPQHF.

This clone came up once. The chain uses TRBV18 and TRBJ1-2, with D possibly TRBD1 on 6 matching bases. Trimming stripped 3 bases from V and 9 bases from J, with 20 bases between. Germline CDR1 reads KGHSH; CDR2 reads LQKENI. The CDR3 is 15 residues long. The CDR3 nucleotides are TGTGCCAGCTCACCTCAGGACAGACTCCTTGAAAGCTACACCTTC. Protein product: CASSPQDRLLESYTF.

The chain employs TRBV9 and TRBJ2-4, with TRBD1 matching over 7 bases. This CDR3 contains 13 residues. After removal of 3 bases from V and 12 bases from J, the junction contained 9 bases not matched to a gene. In germline, CDR1 is SGDLS, CDR2 YYNGEE. CDR3 nucleotides: TGTGCCAGCAGCGGAGGCTCACAGGGGACTCAGTACTTC. It translates to CASSGGSQGTQYF.